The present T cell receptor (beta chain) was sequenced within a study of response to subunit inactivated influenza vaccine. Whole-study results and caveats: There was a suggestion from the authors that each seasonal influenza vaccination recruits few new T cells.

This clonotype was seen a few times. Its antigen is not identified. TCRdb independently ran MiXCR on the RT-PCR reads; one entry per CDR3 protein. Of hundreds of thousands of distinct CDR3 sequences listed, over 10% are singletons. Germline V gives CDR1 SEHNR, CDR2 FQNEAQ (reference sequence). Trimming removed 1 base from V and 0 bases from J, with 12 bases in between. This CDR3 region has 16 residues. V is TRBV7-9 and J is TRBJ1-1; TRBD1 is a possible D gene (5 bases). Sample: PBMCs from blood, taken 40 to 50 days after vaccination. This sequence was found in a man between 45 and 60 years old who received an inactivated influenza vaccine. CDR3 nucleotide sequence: TGTGCCAGCAGCTTAGGGTTAGGACAACTGAACACTGAAGCTTTCTTT. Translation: CASSLGLGQLNTEAFF.